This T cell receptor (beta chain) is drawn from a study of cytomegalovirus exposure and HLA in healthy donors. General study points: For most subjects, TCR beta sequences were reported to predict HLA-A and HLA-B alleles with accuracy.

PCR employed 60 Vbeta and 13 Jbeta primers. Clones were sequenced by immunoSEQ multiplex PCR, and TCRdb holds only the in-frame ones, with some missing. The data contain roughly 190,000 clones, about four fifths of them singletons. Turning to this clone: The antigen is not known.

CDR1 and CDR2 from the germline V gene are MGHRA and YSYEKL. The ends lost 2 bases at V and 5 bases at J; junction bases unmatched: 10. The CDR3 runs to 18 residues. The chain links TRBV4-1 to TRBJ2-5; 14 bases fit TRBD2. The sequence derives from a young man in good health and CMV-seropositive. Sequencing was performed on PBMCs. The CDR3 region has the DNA TGCGCCAGCAGCCAAACCCTTGGGACTAGCGGGAGCGCGGAGACCCAGTACTTC. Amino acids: CASSQTLGTSGSAETQYF.